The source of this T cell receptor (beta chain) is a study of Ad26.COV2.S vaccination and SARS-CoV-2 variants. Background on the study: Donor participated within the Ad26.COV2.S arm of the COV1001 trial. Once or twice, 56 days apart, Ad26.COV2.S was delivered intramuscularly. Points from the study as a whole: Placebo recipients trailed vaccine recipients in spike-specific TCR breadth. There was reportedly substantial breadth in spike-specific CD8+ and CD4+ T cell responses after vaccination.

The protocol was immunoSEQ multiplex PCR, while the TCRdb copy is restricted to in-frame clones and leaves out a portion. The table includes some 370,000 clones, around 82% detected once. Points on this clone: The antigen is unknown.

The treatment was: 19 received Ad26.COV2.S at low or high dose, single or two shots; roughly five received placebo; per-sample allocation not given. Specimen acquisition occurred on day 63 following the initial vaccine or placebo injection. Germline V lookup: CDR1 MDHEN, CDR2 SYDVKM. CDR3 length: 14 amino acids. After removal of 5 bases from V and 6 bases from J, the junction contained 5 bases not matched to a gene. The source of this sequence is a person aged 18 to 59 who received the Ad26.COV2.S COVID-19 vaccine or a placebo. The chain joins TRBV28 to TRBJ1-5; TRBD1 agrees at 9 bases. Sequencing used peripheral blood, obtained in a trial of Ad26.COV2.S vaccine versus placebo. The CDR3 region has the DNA TGTGCCAGCAGTCCTGGGACAGGGTTTCAGCCCCAGCATTTT. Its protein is CASSPGTGFQPQHF.